Listed below are T cell receptor beta chains from one sample, sequenced in a study of cytomegalovirus exposure and HLA in healthy donors. The protocol was immunoSEQ multiplex PCR, while the TCRdb copy is restricted to in-frame clones and leaves out a portion. The sample records some 64,000 clones, roughly nine tenths being singletons. The sequenced material came from PBMCs. The receptor source for this set is a young man in good health and CMV-seropositive. CDR3s include the opening cysteine and the closing phenylalanine or tryptophan. Each record gives: CDR3 protein, CDR3 DNA, CDR3 length, V gene, J gene, D gene, clone size. The D gene is left open where the match is weak. The size field is filled for only some rows; it gives once, few, many or a size class.

CDR3 protein: CASSQDPAIAGEIDTQYF
CDR3 DNA: TGTGCCAGCAGCCAAGATCCGGCTATAGCGGGAGAGATAGATACGCAGTATTTT
CDR3 length: 18
V gene: TRBV4-2
J gene: TRBJ2-3
D gene: TRBD2
clone size: NA

CDR3 protein: CASSRGIVLALYNEQFF
CDR3 DNA: TGTGCCAGCAGCCGTGGGATAGTACTAGCGTTGTACAATGAGCAGTTCTTC
CDR3 length: 17
V gene: TRBV11-2
J gene: TRBJ2-1
D gene: TRBD2
clone size: NA

CDR3 protein: CASSLQGLGQPQHF
CDR3 DNA: TGTGCCAGCAGTTTACAGGGCCTTGGCCAGCCCCAGCATTTT
CDR3 length: 14
V gene: TRBV27
J gene: TRBJ1-5
D gene: NA
clone size: NA

CDR3 protein: CASSLTSVGTDTQYF
CDR3 DNA: TGCGCCAGCAGCTTGACTAGCGTGGGCACAGATACGCAGTATTTT
CDR3 length: 15
V gene: TRBV5-1
J gene: TRBJ2-3
D gene: TRBD2
clone size: NA

CDR3 protein: CASSPLIAGRVWDKNIQYF
CDR3 DNA: TGTGCCAGCAGCCCTCTTATAGCGGGAAGAGTGTGGGACAAAAACATTCAGTACTTC
CDR3 length: 19
V gene: TRBV4-2
J gene: TRBJ2-4
D gene: TRBD2
clone size: NA

CDR3 protein: CASSKCPQGAGQPQHF
CDR3 DNA: TGTGCCAGCAGCAAATGTCCCCAGGGGGCAGGTCAGCCCCAGCATTTT
CDR3 length: 16
V gene: TRBV21-1
J gene: TRBJ1-5
D gene: NA
clone size: once

CDR3 protein: CASSLQTDTQYF
CDR3 DNA: TGTGCCAGCAGCCTCCAGACAGATACGCAGTATTTT
CDR3 length: 12
V gene: TRBV11-2
J gene: TRBJ2-3
D gene: NA
clone size: NA

CDR3 protein: CASSLRGTSYEQYF
CDR3 DNA: TGTGCCAGCAGTTTAAGGGGGACCTCCTACGAGCAGTACTTC
CDR3 length: 14
V gene: TRBV27
J gene: TRBJ2-7
D gene: NA
clone size: NA

CDR3 protein: CASSRAEGSNQPQHF
CDR3 DNA: TGTGCCAGCAGTCGGGCAGAGGGTAGCAATCAGCCCCAGCATTTT
CDR3 length: 15
V gene: TRBV6-5
J gene: TRBJ1-5
D gene: NA
clone size: NA

CDR3 protein: CASSLLGPSYEQYF
CDR3 DNA: TGTGCCAGCAGTTTACTGGGGCCCAGCTACGAGCAGTACTTC
CDR3 length: 14
V gene: TRBV28
J gene: TRBJ2-7
D gene: NA
clone size: NA

CDR3 protein: CASSPTSTDTQYF
CDR3 DNA: TGTGCCAGCAGCCCAACTAGCACAGATACGCAGTATTTT
CDR3 length: 13
V gene: TRBV5-4
J gene: TRBJ2-3
D gene: NA
clone size: NA

CDR3 protein: CASSLDRGGMNTEAFF
CDR3 DNA: TGCGCCAGCAGCTTGGACAGGGGCGGAATGAACACTGAAGCTTTCTTT
CDR3 length: 16
V gene: TRBV5-1
J gene: TRBJ1-1
D gene: TRBD1
clone size: NA

CDR3 protein: CASSPGQVSTDTQYF
CDR3 DNA: TGTGCCAGCTCACCGGGACAGGTTAGCACAGATACGCAGTATTTT
CDR3 length: 15
V gene: TRBV18
J gene: TRBJ2-3
D gene: TRBD1
clone size: NA